The 20 T cell receptor beta chains reported below all come from one sample, sequenced in a study of Tregs in tolerant kidney transplant recipients (dated by TCRdb to about 2019). The sample's time point label, decoded: blood sample drawn before combined kidney and bone marrow transplant. Libraries came from the immunoSEQ multiplex PCR assay. TCRdb took this table from immuneACCESS and kept in-frame rearrangements with V and J called. Such tables lack part of the clones; where checked against another copy, unresolved V genes explain under half of the gap, and the rest is unexplained. This sample holds about 110,000 clones; around 87% were observed only once. The ten largest clonotypes hold about 0.35% of the sample. Source: CD4+ T cells from blood, taken before the transplant. These receptor sequences come from a human donor who received a combined kidney and bone marrow transplant.

The chain recombines TRBV5-4 with TRBJ1-2; D remains unclear. The V gene lost 2 bases and the J gene lost 0 bases, with 5 bases spanning the gap. CDR3 length equals 13 residues. Germline values: CDR1 SGHNT, CDR2 YYREEE (reference sequence). Here the CDR3 DNA reads TGTGCCAGCAGCTTTACACCTAACTATGGCTACACCTTC. This sequence encodes CASSFTPNYGYTF.

The chain couples TRBV27 to TRBJ1-4, with TRBD1 identical over 10 bases. The CDR3 loop spans 17 amino acids. CDR1 MNHEY and CDR2 SMNVEV come from the germline V gene (reference sequence). V trimming: 7 bases; J trimming: 3 bases; junction bases outside the gene matches: 11. CDR3: CASKPRGQGRPNEKLFF. CDR3 sequence (DNA): TGTGCCAGCAAACCTAGGGGACAGGGGAGGCCTAATGAAAAACTGTTTTTT.

Turning to this clone: The same CDR3 arises from other DNA sequences in this sample as well. The gene calls are TRBV29-1 and TRBJ2-1; the D is unclear. CDR1 is SQVTM and CDR2 is ANQGSEA in the germline V gene. CDR3 size: 12 residues. Trimming removed 8 bases from V and 10 bases from J, with 18 bases in between. The CDR3: CSLAHEKKEQFF. As DNA, the CDR3 is TGCAGCTTAGCTCACGAAAAAAAGGAGCAGTTCTTC.

V and J are TRBV4-1 and TRBJ1-5; D is undetermined. The ends were cut back, 1 base at V and 1 base at J, with 14 bases in the middle. The germline gives CDR1 MGHRA, CDR2 YSYEKL. The CDR3 runs 17 residues. DNA of the CDR3: TGCGCCAGCAGCCAAGGTTATAAGGAGATCAGCAATCAGCCCCAGCATTTT. Its translation: CASSQGYKEISNQPQHF.

The gene calls are TRBV2 and TRBJ2-3; perhaps TRBD2 as D (6 bases). Germline assignment: CDR1 SNHLY and CDR2 FYNNEI. Trimming took 4 bases from V and 0 from J, leaving 17 bases between them. This CDR3 region has 17 residues. This chain's CDR3 is CASSGATLAASTDTQYF. The CDR3 DNA reads TGTGCCAGCAGTGGGGCCACACTAGCCGCAAGCACAGATACGCAGTATTTT. The full variable domain, with the rest looked up from reference TRBV2 and TRBJ2-3, is EPEVTQTPSHQVTQMGQEVILRCVPISNHLYFYWYRQILGQKVEFLVSFYNNEISEKSEIFDDQFSVERPDGSNFTLKIRSTKLEDSAMYFCASSGATLAASTDTQYFGPGTRLTVL.

The chain uses TRBV18 and TRBJ2-1, with TRBD2 matching 9 bases. This CDR3 comprises 17 residues. V trimming: 3 bases; J trimming: 8 bases; junction bases outside the gene matches: 14. Germline CDR1 is KGHSH and CDR2 is LQKENI. The DNA of the CDR3 is TGTGCCAGCTCACCGAGGGGTAGCGGGAGCGCTTCCTATGAGCAGTTCTTC. Translating gives CASSPRGSGSASYEQFF. Combining the CDR3 with reference TRBV18 and TRBJ2-1 gives the whole variable domain NAGVMQNPRHLVRRRGQEARLRCSPMKGHSHVYWYRQLPEEGLKFMVYLQKENIIDESGMPKERFSAEFPKEGPSILRIQQVVRGDSAAYFCASSPRGSGSASYEQFFGPGTRLTVL.

The chain employs TRBV6-5 and TRBJ2-7, with D maybe TRBD1 (6 bases). Trimming pared 6 bases from V and 4 bases from J, leaving 10 bases between. CDR3 length equals 12 residues. The germline V gene has CDR1 MNHEY and CDR2 SVGAGI. CDR3 nucleotides: TGTGCCAGCAGCTACGGACAGTACGAGCAGTACTTC. It codes for CASSYGQYEQYF.

The rearrangement joins TRBV5-1 to TRBJ2-7; TRBD1 matches at 11 bases. The CDR3 is made up of 16 amino acids. J was trimmed by 4 bases and V by 4 bases; bases with no gene match: 10. CDR1 is SGHRS, CDR2 YFSETQ, per germline. CDR3 bases: TGCGCCAGCAGCCAGGGGCCGGGACAGGGGGTTTACGAGCAGTACTTC. Translating it yields CASSQGPGQGVYEQYF.

This rearrangement joins TRBV6-4 to TRBJ2-3; D gene unclear. The V end was cut by 0 bases, the J end by 6 bases, with 10 bases between. Per germline, CDR1 MRHNA and CDR2 SNTAGT. This CDR3 is 14 amino acids long. This chain's CDR3 is CASSDSTLGDTQYF. The DNA of the CDR3 is TGTGCCAGCAGTGACTCGACTCTTGGGGATACGCAGTATTTT.

The chain combines TRBV6-5 with TRBJ1-2, with 8 bases that match TRBD1. The germline V gene has CDR1 MNHEY and CDR2 SVGAGI. V lost 2 bases to trimming and J lost 4 bases; unmatched junction nucleotides: 3. The CDR3 runs 14 residues. The CDR3 bases are TGTGCCAGCAGTTACCTAGGACAGGGCTATGGCTACACCTTC. Protein product: CASSYLGQGYGYTF.

The J gene is TRBJ2-7, the V gene TRBV19; 8 nucleotides match TRBD1. After removal of 4 bases from V and 5 bases from J, the junction contained 10 bases not matched to a gene. The length of the CDR3 is 15 residues. CDR1 and CDR2 from the germline V gene are LNHDA and SQIVND (reference sequence). CDR3 protein: CASSTRTGMVDEQYF. The DNA for the CDR3 is TGTGCCAGTAGTACAAGGACAGGGATGGTCGACGAGCAGTACTTC.

The chain recombines TRBV6-5 with TRBJ2-7; 12 bases line up with TRBD1. The length of the CDR3 is 15 residues. V was pared by 6 bases and J by 3 bases, with 6 bases of the junction left unmatched. From germline, CDR1 is MNHEY and CDR2 SVGAGI. The CDR3 nucleotides read TGTGCCAGCAGACAAGGGACAGGGGGCTTCTACGAGCAGTACTTC. Its translation: CASRQGTGGFYEQYF.

The gene calls are TRBV29-1 and TRBJ2-5; weak D call: TRBD1 (6 bases). V dropped 3 bases and J dropped 4 bases, with 12 bases sitting between them. Germline CDR1 and CDR2: SQVTM and ANQGSEA. This CDR3 is 13 amino acids long. The CDR3 DNA is TGCAGCGTTGACGGGCGCAGGGGAGAGACCCAGTACTTC. Encoded protein: CSVDGRRGETQYF.

The chain recombines TRBV11-3 with TRBJ1-3, with a tentative D call TRBD1 (6 bases). CDR3 size: 16 residues. Germline V gives CDR1 SGHNT, CDR2 YENEEA. The V and J ends lost 5 bases and 0 bases respectively, with 14 bases between them. The CDR3 DNA reads TGTGCCAGCAGCCCTAGCGGGGGGCACTCTGGAAACACCATATATTTT. Translated, it gives CASSPSGGHSGNTIYF. Variable domain in full (rest from reference TRBV11-3 and TRBJ1-3): EAGVVQSPRYKIIEKKQPVAFWCNPISGHNTLYWYLQNLGQGPELLIRYENEEAVDDSQLPKDRFSAERLKGVDSTLKIQPAELGDSAVYLCASSPSGGHSGNTIYFGEGSWLTVV.

The chain combines TRBV19 with TRBJ1-4, with 7 positions matching TRBD1. The trim removed 7 bases at V and 7 bases at J, leaving 9 bases unmatched. This CDR3 region has 14 residues. Germline values: CDR1 LNHDA, CDR2 SQIVND (reference sequence). The CDR3 nucleotides are TGTGCCAGTACCTTACAGGGGACACTTGAAAAACTGTTTTTT. It specifies CASTLQGTLEKLFF.

This clone was counted a few times. The rearrangement uses TRBV2 and TRBJ1-2; tentative D call: TRBD1 (5 bases). CDR1 and CDR2 from the germline V gene are SNHLY and FYNNEI. V gave up 3 bases and J gave up 9 bases, with 11 bases separating them. The CDR3 length is 12 residues. Here the CDR3 reads CASSDRVVRYTF. In nucleotides, the CDR3 is TGTGCCAGCAGTGACAGGGTTGTGCGCTACACCTTC.

This chain uses TRBV30 with TRBJ2-7; D not certain. The germline gives CDR1 GTSNPN, CDR2 SVGIG (reference sequence). CDR3 length: 11 residues. The germline V and J ends were trimmed by 2 bases and 3 bases, with 5 bases remaining between them. CDR3 bases: TGTGCCTGGAGTCAGGACTACGAGCAGTACTTC. Residues: CAWSQDYEQYF.

V and J are TRBV4-3 and TRBJ1-2; weak D call: TRBD1 (5 bases). This CDR3 is built from 13 residues. Germline V CDR1 and CDR2: LGHNA, YSLEER. V shed 0 bases and J shed 4 bases, with 6 bases lying between them. The CDR3 region is CASSQETGYGYTF. CDR3 sequence (DNA): TGCGCCAGCAGCCAAGAAACAGGCTATGGCTACACCTTC.

This rearrangement joins TRBV6-1 to TRBJ1-5, with TRBD1 matching over 7 bases. Losses at the gene ends were 4 bases for V and 5 bases for J; bases not matched to a gene: 8. Germline CDR1 reads MNHNS; CDR2 reads SASEGT. CDR3 length: 15 residues. CDR3 in DNA: TGTGCCAGCAGTGCCCAGACAGGGAATGATCAGCCCCAGCATTTT. Translation: CASSAQTGNDQPQHF.

The chain joins TRBV2 to TRBJ2-2; D unclear. V was shortened by 6 bases and J by 0 bases, with 11 bases between the two germline ends. Germline-derived CDR1 and CDR2 are SNHLY and FYNNEI. The CDR3 extends over 15 amino acids. The CDR3 reads CASSLLESNTGELFF. The CDR3 DNA reads as TGTGCCAGCAGCCTACTCGAGTCGAACACCGGGGAGCTGTTTTTT.